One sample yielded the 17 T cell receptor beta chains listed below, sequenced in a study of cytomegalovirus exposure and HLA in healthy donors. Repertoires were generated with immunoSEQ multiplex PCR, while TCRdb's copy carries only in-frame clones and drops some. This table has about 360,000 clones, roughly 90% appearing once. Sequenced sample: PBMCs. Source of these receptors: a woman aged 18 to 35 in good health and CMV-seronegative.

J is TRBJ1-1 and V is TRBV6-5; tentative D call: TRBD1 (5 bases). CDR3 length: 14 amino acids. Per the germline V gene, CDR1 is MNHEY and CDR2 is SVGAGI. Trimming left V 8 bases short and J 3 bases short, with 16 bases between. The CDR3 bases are TGTGCCAGCCGACAGCCAAGAGCCTACACTGAAGCTTTCTTT. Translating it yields CASRQPRAYTEAFF.

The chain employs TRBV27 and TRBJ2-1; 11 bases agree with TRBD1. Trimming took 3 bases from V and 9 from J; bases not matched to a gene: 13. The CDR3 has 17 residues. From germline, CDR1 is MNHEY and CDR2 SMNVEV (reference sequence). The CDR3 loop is CASSFLRTGGFDPEQFF. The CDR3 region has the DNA TGTGCCAGCAGTTTCCTCAGGACAGGGGGCTTCGACCCTGAGCAGTTCTTC.

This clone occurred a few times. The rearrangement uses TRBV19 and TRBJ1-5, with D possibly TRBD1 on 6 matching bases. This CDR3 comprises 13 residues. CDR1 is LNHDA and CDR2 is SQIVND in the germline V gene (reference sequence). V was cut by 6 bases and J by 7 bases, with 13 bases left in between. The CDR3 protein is CASRGQIVQPQHF. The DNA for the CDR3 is TGTGCCAGTAGGGGACAAATAGTCCAGCCCCAGCATTTT.

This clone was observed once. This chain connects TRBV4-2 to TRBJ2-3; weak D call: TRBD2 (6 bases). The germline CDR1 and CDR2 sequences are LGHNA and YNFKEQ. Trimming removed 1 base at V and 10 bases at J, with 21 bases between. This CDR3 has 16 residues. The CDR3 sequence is CASSQVVGGKGFAQYF. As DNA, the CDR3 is TGTGCCAGCAGCCAAGTCGTGGGGGGAAAGGGTTTTGCGCAGTATTTT.

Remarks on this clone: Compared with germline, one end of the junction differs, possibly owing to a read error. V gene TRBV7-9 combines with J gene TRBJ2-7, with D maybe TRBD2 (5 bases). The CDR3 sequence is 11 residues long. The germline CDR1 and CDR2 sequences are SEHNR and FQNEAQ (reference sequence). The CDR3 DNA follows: TGTGCCAGCAGCTCCTCGGGCGGGCCAGCATTC. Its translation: CASSSSGGPAF. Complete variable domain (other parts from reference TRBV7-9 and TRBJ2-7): DTGVSQNPRHKITKRGQNVTFRCDPISEHNRLYWYRQTLGQGPEFLTYFQNEAQLEKSRLLSDRFSAERPKGSFSTLEIQRTEQGDSAMYLCASSSSGGPAFGPGTRLTVT.

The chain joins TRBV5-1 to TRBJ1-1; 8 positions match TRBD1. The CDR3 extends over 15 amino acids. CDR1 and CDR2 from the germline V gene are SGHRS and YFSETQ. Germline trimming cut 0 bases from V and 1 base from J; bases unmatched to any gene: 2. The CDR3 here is CASSLGRGPNTEAFF. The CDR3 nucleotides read TGCGCCAGCAGCTTGGGCAGGGGGCCGAACACTGAAGCTTTCTTT. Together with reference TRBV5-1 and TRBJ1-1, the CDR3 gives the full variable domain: KAGVTQTPRYLIKTRGQQVTLSCSPISGHRSVSWYQQTPGQGLQFLFEYFSETQRNKGNFPGRFSGRQFSNSRSEMNVSTLELGDSALYLCASSLGRGPNTEAFFGQGTRLTVV.

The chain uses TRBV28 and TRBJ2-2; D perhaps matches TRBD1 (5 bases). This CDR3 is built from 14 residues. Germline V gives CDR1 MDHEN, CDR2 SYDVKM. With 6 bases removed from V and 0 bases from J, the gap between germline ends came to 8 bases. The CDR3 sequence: CASRTDANTGELFF. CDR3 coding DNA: TGTGCCAGCAGGACAGACGCGAACACCGGGGAGCTGTTTTTT.

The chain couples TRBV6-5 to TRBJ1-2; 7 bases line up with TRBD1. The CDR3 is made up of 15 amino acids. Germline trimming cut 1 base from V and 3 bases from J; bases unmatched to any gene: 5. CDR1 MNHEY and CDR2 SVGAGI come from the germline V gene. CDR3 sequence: CASSYFSGQDYGYTF. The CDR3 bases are TGTGCCAGCAGTTACTTTTCCGGACAGGACTATGGCTACACCTTC.

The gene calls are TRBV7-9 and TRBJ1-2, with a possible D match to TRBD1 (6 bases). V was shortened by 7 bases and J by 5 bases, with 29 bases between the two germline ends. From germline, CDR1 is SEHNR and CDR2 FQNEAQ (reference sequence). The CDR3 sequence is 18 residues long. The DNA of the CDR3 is TGTGCCAGCAAAGGACCGAATACCCGACAGGAAGCCGAGTATGGCTACACCTTC. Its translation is CASKGPNTRQEAEYGYTF.

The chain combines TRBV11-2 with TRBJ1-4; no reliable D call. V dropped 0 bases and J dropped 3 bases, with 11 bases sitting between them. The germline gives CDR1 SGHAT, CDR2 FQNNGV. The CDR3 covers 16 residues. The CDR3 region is CASSLDRGWANEKLFF. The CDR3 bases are TGTGCCAGCAGCTTAGATCGGGGTTGGGCTAATGAAAAACTGTTTTTT.

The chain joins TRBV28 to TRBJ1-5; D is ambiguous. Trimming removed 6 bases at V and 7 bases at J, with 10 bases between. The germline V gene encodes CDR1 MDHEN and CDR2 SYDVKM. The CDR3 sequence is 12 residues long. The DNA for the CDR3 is TGTGCCAGCAGGACGACTCAGCAGCCCCAGCATTTT. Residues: CASRTTQQPQHF.

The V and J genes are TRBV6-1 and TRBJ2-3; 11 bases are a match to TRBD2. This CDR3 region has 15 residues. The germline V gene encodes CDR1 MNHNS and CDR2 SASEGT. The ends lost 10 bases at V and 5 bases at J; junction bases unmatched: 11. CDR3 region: CATIRLAGYGDTQYF. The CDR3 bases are TGTGCCACCATAAGACTAGCGGGATATGGAGATACGCAGTATTTT.

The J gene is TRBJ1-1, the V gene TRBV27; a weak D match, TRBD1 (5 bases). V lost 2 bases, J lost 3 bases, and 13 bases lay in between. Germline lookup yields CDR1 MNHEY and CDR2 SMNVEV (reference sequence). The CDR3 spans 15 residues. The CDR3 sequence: CASSLMWGEDTEAFF. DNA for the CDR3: TGTGCCAGCAGTTTAATGTGGGGCGAGGACACTGAAGCTTTCTTT.

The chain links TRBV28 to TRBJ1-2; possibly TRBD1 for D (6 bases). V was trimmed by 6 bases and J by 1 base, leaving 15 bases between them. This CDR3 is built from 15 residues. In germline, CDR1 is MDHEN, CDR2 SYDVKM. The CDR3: CASRGAGGVNYGYTF. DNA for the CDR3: TGTGCCAGCAGGGGGGCGGGAGGGGTTAACTATGGCTACACCTTC.

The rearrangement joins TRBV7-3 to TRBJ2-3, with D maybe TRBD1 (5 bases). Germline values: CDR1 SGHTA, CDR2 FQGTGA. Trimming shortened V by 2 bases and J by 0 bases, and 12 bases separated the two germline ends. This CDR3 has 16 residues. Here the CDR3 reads CASSLGVGASTDTQYF. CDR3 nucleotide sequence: TGTGCCAGCAGCTTAGGAGTAGGGGCTAGCACAGATACGCAGTATTTT.

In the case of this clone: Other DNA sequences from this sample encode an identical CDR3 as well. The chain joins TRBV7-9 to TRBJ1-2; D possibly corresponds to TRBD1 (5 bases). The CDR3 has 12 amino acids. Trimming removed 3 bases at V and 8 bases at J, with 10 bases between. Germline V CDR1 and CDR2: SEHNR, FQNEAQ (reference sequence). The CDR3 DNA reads TGTGCCAGCAGCTTTGGGGGGGACGGCTACACCTTC. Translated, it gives CASSFGGDGYTF. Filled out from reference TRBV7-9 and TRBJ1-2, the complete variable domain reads DTGVSQNPRHKITKRGQNVTFRCDPISEHNRLYWYRQTLGQGPEFLTYFQNEAQLEKSRLLSDRFSAERPKGSFSTLEIQRTEQGDSAMYLCASSFGGDGYTFGSGTRLTVV.

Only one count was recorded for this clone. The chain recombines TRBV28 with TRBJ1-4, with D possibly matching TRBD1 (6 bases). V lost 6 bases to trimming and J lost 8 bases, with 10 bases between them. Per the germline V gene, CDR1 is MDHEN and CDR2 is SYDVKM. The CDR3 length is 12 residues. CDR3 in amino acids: CASRRGGEKLFF. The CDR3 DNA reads TGTGCCAGCAGGAGGGGGGGAGAAAAACTGTTTTTT.